This TCR beta chain was recorded in a study of cytomegalovirus exposure and HLA in healthy donors. Across the whole study: The roughly 110 validation repertoires used the same platform as the approximately 670 first-cohort repertoires (as reported by a later analysis). Study results and limitations: Specificity of a few CMV-associated chains for CMV antigens was verified in vitro. The investigators catalogued 160 or so TCR beta chains as cytomegalovirus-associated.

This table comes from immunoSEQ multiplex PCR, and its TCRdb copy is limited to in-frame clones, with some not included. The sample shows about 49,000 clones, 85% to 95% of them seen only once. V lost 5 bases, J lost 4 bases, and 12 bases lay in between. This CDR3 contains 13 residues. Germline V gives CDR1 GTSNPN, CDR2 SVGIG (reference sequence). In regard to this clone: What it binds is not known.

The origin of this receptor is a man in his late teens or twenties in good health and CMV-seronegative. The chain has TRBV30 and TRBJ1-5; no firm D call. The sequencing sample was made of PBMCs. CDR3 sequence: CAWSEALNQPQHF. As DNA, the CDR3 is TGTGCCTGGTCAGAGGCTCTAAATCAGCCCCAGCATTTT.